The entry below describes one T cell receptor (beta chain). Its antigen target is currently unknown. One base away there is no much larger clone; base qualities are not given. The sample originates from a study of cytomegalovirus exposure and HLA in healthy donors (dated by TCRdb to 2016 to 2017). With regard to the full study: According to a later analysis, one platform produced both the roughly 130 validation repertoires and the 700 or so repertoires of the first cohort. The study aimed to test whether cataloging public T cell receptors could reveal signatures of past pathogen exposure. In addition to the first cohort of 666 subjects, a separate validation cohort of over 90 different subjects was used. High-throughput TCR immunosequencing, statistical association of individual TCRs with disease status, and machine learning were combined to predict cytomegalovirus infection status. Beyond this particular receptor, the publication reports: Most TCR sequences were observed very rarely across donors, whereas some public TCRs were present in many individuals. In both the original and validation cohorts, the classifier was reported to diagnose cytomegalovirus status with high specificity and sensitivity. A later analysis found that TCRs clustered in the first cohort also tended to co-occur in the 95 to 150 validation repertoires, with approximately 95% of cluster scores above 0. A later analysis had no HLA typing for the validation cohort, so co-occurrence there was scored across all 130 or so repertoires. The authors suggested that the approach could potentially be generalized to other disease states and immunological phenotypes. In vitro tests confirmed that a few of the cytomegalovirus-associated TCR beta chains recognize cytomegalovirus antigens. A total of 150 or so TCR beta chains were listed by the study as associated with cytomegalovirus.

The protocol used for the library was the immunoSEQ multiplex PCR assay. On the authors' methods: A statistical classification framework was built to diagnose cytomegalovirus status from the catalog of TCR beta chain sequences. Held by TCRdb, this immuneACCESS table contains in-frame sequences only and omits some clones. Under half of the omission traces to an unresolved V gene where checked; the cause of the rest is unknown. V and J calls and clone size come straight from that table; D and trimming were deduced from the DNA. The sample has hundreds of thousands of clones on record, about 83% of them singletons. Jointly, the top ten make up less than 3% of the sample. CDR1 and CDR2 were assigned from the germline V gene as SGHTA and FQGNSA. Relative to germline, V is missing 3 bases and J is missing 7 bases, with 2 bases of the junction outside any gene match. The CDR3, cysteine through phenylalanine, is 12 amino acids long. This entry keeps only the CDR3 DNA: 36 bases, framed from base 1.

The donors belonged to the validation cohort of under 150 subjects, which was separate from the approximately 610-subject first cohort. The chain was built from TRBV7-2 and TRBJ1-1, and 7 junctional nucleotides match TRBD1. The specimen sequenced was PBMCs. This TCR was sampled from a man aged 18 to 29 in good health and CMV-seronegative. The DNA reads TGTGCCAGCAGCTTCCGGGACAGTGAAGCTTTCTTT. Translation gives CASSFRDSEAFF.